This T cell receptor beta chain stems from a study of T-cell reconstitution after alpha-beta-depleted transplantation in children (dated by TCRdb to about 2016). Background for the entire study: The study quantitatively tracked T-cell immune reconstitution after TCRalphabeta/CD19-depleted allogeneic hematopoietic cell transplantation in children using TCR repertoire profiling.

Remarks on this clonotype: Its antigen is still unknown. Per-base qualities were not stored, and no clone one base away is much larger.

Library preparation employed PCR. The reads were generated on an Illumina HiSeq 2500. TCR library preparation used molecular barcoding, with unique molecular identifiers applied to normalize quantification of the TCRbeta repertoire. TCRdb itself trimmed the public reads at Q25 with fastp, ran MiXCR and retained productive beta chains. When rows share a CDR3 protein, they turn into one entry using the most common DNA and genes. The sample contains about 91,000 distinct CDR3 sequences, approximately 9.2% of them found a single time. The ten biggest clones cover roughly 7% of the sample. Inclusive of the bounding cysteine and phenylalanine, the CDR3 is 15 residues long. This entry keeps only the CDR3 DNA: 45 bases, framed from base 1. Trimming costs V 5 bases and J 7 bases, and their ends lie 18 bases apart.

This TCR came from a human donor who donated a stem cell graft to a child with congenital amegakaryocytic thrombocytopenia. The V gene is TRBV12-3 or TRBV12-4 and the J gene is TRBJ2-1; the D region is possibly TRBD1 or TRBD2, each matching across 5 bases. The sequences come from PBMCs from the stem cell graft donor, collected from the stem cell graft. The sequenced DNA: TGTGCCAGCAGTCGTGGGGGTGGCGTAGGGAATGAGCAGTTCTTC. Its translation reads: CASSRGGGVGNEQFF.